The 29 T cell receptor beta chains reported below all come from one sample, sequenced in a study of cytomegalovirus exposure and HLA in healthy donors. The PCR was carried out with 60 Vbeta primers and 13 Jbeta primers. The protocol was immunoSEQ multiplex PCR, while the TCRdb copy is restricted to in-frame clones and leaves out a portion. The table shows under 300,000 clones, with around 90% occurring only once. The sequenced sample consisted of PBMCs. These receptors were collected from a girl aged 2 to 9 in good health and CMV-seronegative.

The chain employs TRBV18 and TRBJ2-1; TRBD2 matches 12 bases. CDR1 KGHSH and CDR2 LQKENI come from the germline V gene. V was clipped by 2 bases and J by 8 bases; unmatched bases: 4. This CDR3 contains 15 residues. CDR3 residues: CASSPGLAGFDEQFF. CDR3 in DNA: TGTGCCAGCTCACCAGGACTAGCGGGATTCGATGAGCAGTTCTTC.

This chain joins TRBV11-2 and TRBJ2-5, with 11 bases that match TRBD2. Germline V lookup: CDR1 SGHAT, CDR2 FQNNGV. J gave up 2 bases and V 5 bases, and 7 bases lay outside the gene matches. The CDR3 sequence is 16 residues long. The CDR3 loop reads CASSEGSGREQETQYF. The CDR3 region has the DNA TGTGCCAGCAGCGAGGGTAGCGGGAGGGAACAAGAGACCCAGTACTTC.

V usage is TRBV5-5 and J usage is TRBJ1-1; D is possibly TRBD1 (5 bases). This CDR3 contains 17 residues. V gave up 4 bases and J gave up 3 bases, with 22 bases separating them. CDR1 and CDR2 (germline): SGHKS, YYEKEE (reference sequence). CDR3 nucleotides: TGTGCCAGCAGCCCTTCTTTTTCAGGGTGGGGGGACACTGAAGCTTTCTTT. It yields the protein CASSPSFSGWGDTEAFF. Full variable domain (outside the CDR3, taken from reference TRBV5-5 and TRBJ1-1): DAGVTQSPTHLIKTRGQQVTLRCSPISGHKSVSWYQQVLGQGPQFIFQYYEKEERGRGNFPDRFSARQFPNYSSELNVNALLLGDSALYLCASSPSFSGWGDTEAFFGQGTRLTVV.

This clone was seen once. The CDR3 loop is CASSPPGTSGRNEQFF. In DNA form, the CDR3 reads TGTGCCAGCTCACCACCCGGGACTAGCGGGAGAAATGAGCAGTTCTTC. This chain connects TRBV18 to TRBJ2-1, with 14 bases lining up with TRBD2. In germline, CDR1 is KGHSH, CDR2 LQKENI. V dropped 0 bases and J dropped 7; count of bases not matched to a gene: 2. The CDR3 covers 16 residues.

As regards this clone: One end of the junction fails to match germline, which may point to a read error. The chain carries TRBV7-7 and TRBJ2-3; the match to TRBD2 covers 9 bases. The CDR3 has 13 residues. The germline CDR1 and CDR2 sequences are SSHAT and FNYEAQ (reference sequence). This CDR3 reads CASSLRGGDTQYF. The CDR3 nucleotides are TGTGCTAGCAGCTTGCGGGGGGGCGATACGCAGTATTTT.

The V gene is TRBV4-1, the J gene TRBJ2-1; TRBD2 aligns across 7 bases. The CDR3 has 15 residues. The germline gives CDR1 MGHRA, CDR2 YSYEKL. With 0 bases clipped from V and 8 bases from J, the junction kept 7 bases outside the gene matches. The CDR3 spells CASSQDPGGTHEQFF. The CDR3 region has the DNA TGCGCCAGCAGCCAAGATCCCGGGGGGACCCATGAGCAGTTCTTC.

The genes are TRBV29-1 and TRBJ2-5, with 7 bases identical to TRBD2. The CDR3 has 12 residues. V lost 7 bases, J lost 4 bases, and 6 bases stayed unmatched. Germline loops: CDR1 SQVTM, CDR2 ANQGSEA. The CDR3, as DNA: TGCAGCGCCAGGACTAGTCTAGAGACCCAGTACTTC. Encoded protein: CSARTSLETQYF. The variable domain in full, with the rest retrieved from reference TRBV29-1 and TRBJ2-5, is SAVISQKPSRDICQRGTSLTIQCQVDSQVTMMFWYRQQPGQSLTLIATANQGSEATYESGFVIDKFPISRPNLTFSTLTVSNMSPEDSSIYLCSARTSLETQYFGPGTRLLVL.

In the case of this clone: Other DNA sequences in the same sample also yield this CDR3. The rearrangement uses TRBV7-6 and TRBJ2-3; TRBD1 aligns across 7 bases. Germline loops: CDR1 SGHVS, CDR2 FNYEAQ. CDR3 length: 14 residues. V lost 5 bases to trimming and J lost 3 bases; unmatched junction nucleotides: 5. The CDR3 sequence: CASSRDRVTDTQYF. The CDR3 nucleotides read TGTGCCAGCAGCCGTGACAGGGTTACAGATACGCAGTATTTT.

The chain combines TRBV27 with TRBJ2-4; the match to TRBD2 covers 8 bases. J gave up 0 bases and V 2 bases, and 3 bases lay outside the gene matches. The CDR3 contains 16 residues. Germline-derived CDR1 and CDR2 are MNHEY and SMNVEV (reference sequence). CDR3: CASSLEAGAAKNIQYF. The CDR3 DNA sequence: TGTGCCAGCAGTTTAGAAGCGGGGGCAGCCAAAAACATTCAGTACTTC.

J is TRBJ1-1 and V is TRBV5-6; the D gene is possibly TRBD1 (6 bases). CDR1 and CDR2 (germline): SGHDT, YYEEEE. The CDR3 is made up of 15 amino acids. V lost 4 bases and J lost 3, with 16 bases in between. CDR3 nucleotide sequence: TGTGCCAGCAGCATCTCAGGGGATGCGGACACTGAAGCTTTCTTT. Amino acids: CASSISGDADTEAFF.

This rearrangement joins TRBV30 to TRBJ1-1; D is perhaps TRBD1 (6 bases). Germline CDR1 GTSNPN, CDR2 SVGIG (reference sequence). CDR3 length: 13 amino acids. Trimming cost V 2 bases and J 8 bases, with 15 bases left between them. CDR3 nucleotides: TGTGCCTGGAGTTGGGGGGGGCTGGGGGAAGCTTTCTTT. It is translated as CAWSWGGLGEAFF.

The chain joins TRBV5-1 to TRBJ1-1, with 9 bases matching TRBD1. The ends lost 2 bases at V and 2 bases at J; junction bases unmatched: 4. Germline-derived CDR1 and CDR2 are SGHRS and YFSETQ. The length of the CDR3 is 15 residues. The DNA of the CDR3 is TGCGCCAGCAGCTTCGCGACAGGGGGTAACACTGAAGCTTTCTTT. It encodes CASSFATGGNTEAFF.

This chain links TRBV27 with TRBJ1-5, with a possible D match to TRBD1 (6 bases). V was clipped by 1 base and J by 1 base, with 14 bases between them. Per the germline V gene, CDR1 is MNHEY and CDR2 is SMNVEV (reference sequence). The length of the CDR3 is 17 residues. The CDR3 DNA is TGTGCCAGCAGTTTATGGTCGGGGGGCAGCAGCAATCAGCCCCAGCATTTT. Its translation is CASSLWSGGSSNQPQHF.

CDR3 region: CASSLGGGGHYGYTF. CDR3 nucleotide sequence: TGTGCCAGCAGTCTGGGAGGGGGGGGCCACTATGGCTACACCTTC. The rearrangement links TRBV27 to TRBJ1-2, with a weak D call TRBD1 (6 bases). V dropped 5 bases and J dropped 3 bases, with 16 bases sitting between them. CDR1 is MNHEY, CDR2 SMNVEV, per germline (reference sequence). The CDR3 length is 15 residues.

To note about this clone: In the same sample, other DNA sequences code for this CDR3. This chain links TRBV11-3 with TRBJ2-3, with 7 bases identical to TRBD2. The CDR3 loop spans 13 amino acids. V was pared by 1 base and J by 6 bases, with 1 base of the junction left unmatched. Germline CDR1 is SGHNT and CDR2 is YENEEA. CDR3 amino acids: CASSLVGGDTQYF. The CDR3 DNA sequence: TGTGCCAGCAGCTTAGTCGGGGGGGATACGCAGTATTTT.

This clone was observed once. CDR3 nucleotides: TGTGCCAGCAGTTCTTGGGGGGGTAATTCACCCCTCCACTTT. It translates to CASSSWGGNSPLHF. This chain connects TRBV27 to TRBJ1-6; the D gene is possibly TRBD1 (5 bases). The V end was cut by 4 bases, the J end by 6 bases, with 10 bases between. This CDR3 spans 14 amino acids. CDR1 is MNHEY and CDR2 is SMNVEV in the germline V gene (reference sequence).

The chain links TRBV5-8 to TRBJ2-2; a possible D gene is TRBD1 (6 bases). The germline V and J ends were trimmed by 3 bases and 3 bases, with 12 bases remaining between them. The CDR3 runs to 15 residues. Germline V lookup: CDR1 SGHTS, CDR2 YDEGEE. CDR3 amino acids: CASSSGTYYTGELFF. The CDR3 DNA reads as TGTGCCAGCAGCTCCGGGACATATTACACCGGGGAGCTGTTTTTT.

This chain joins TRBV5-1 and TRBJ2-5, with 10 nucleotides matching TRBD1. The CDR3 covers 17 residues. Germline lookup yields CDR1 SGHRS and CDR2 YFSETQ. V was pared by 5 bases and J by 4 bases, with 14 bases of the junction left unmatched. Written as DNA, the CDR3 is TGCGCCAGCAGATCCGCCGGCCTCCGGGACAGGGGAGAGACCCAGTACTTC. This encodes CASRSAGLRDRGETQYF.

V and J are TRBV6-5 and TRBJ2-1, with 8 bases that match TRBD1. V trimming: 0 bases; J trimming: 4 bases; junction bases outside the gene matches: 5. Germline CDR1 and CDR2: MNHEY and SVGAGI. The CDR3 runs 16 residues. Here the CDR3 DNA reads TGTGCCAGCAGTTACTCCTTGGACAGGGTGTACAATGAGCAGTTCTTC. This encodes CASSYSLDRVYNEQFF.

The chain recombines TRBV7-9 with TRBJ2-7, with TRBD2 identical over 9 bases. The CDR3 consists of 15 residues. Germline CDR1 is SEHNR and CDR2 is FQNEAQ (reference sequence). J gave up 6 bases and V 6 bases, and 12 bases lay outside the gene matches. The CDR3 DNA reads TGTGCCAGCAGGCCTCTTAGCGGGAGCATGGGCGAGCAGTACTTC. Encoded protein: CASRPLSGSMGEQYF. Using reference TRBV7-9 and TRBJ2-7 for the parts outside the CDR3, the full variable domain is DTGVSQNPRHKITKRGQNVTFRCDPISEHNRLYWYRQTLGQGPEFLTYFQNEAQLEKSRLLSDRFSAERPKGSFSTLEIQRTEQGDSAMYLCASRPLSGSMGEQYFGPGTRLTVT.

V gene TRBV10-2 combines with J gene TRBJ2-5; TRBD2 matches at 7 bases. Germline CDR1 and CDR2: WSHSY and SAAADI. The junction had 6 bases not matched to a gene; V was cut back by 3 bases and J by 5 bases. This CDR3 contains 14 residues. CDR3 bases: TGCGCCAGCAGTGAAATGGGCGGGAGTGAGACCCAGTACTTC. This encodes CASSEMGGSETQYF.

This chain connects TRBV5-4 to TRBJ1-2, with D possibly matching TRBD1 (6 bases). This CDR3 has 15 amino acids. Per the germline V gene, CDR1 is SGHNT and CDR2 is YYREEE (reference sequence). Trimming cost V 1 base and J 6 bases, with 16 bases left between them. The CDR3 DNA is TGTGCCAGCAGCTTGACCGGGACACAACACCATGGCTACACCTTC. It encodes CASSLTGTQHHGYTF. The full variable domain, rest sourced from reference TRBV5-4 and TRBJ1-2, is ETGVTQSPTHLIKTRGQQVTLRCSSQSGHNTVSWYQQALGQGPQFIFQYYREEENGRGNFPPRFSGLQFPNYSSELNVNALELDDSALYLCASSLTGTQHHGYTFGSGTRLTVV.

J is TRBJ2-7 and V is TRBV5-1, with 9 bases lining up with TRBD2. CDR1 is SGHRS and CDR2 is YFSETQ in the germline V gene. This CDR3 region has 15 residues. V lost 0 bases to trimming and J lost 5 bases; unmatched junction nucleotides: 6. CDR3 in amino acids: CASSLVSSGIDEQYF. The CDR3 DNA follows: TGCGCCAGCAGCTTGGTGTCTAGCGGGATCGACGAGCAGTACTTC.

The gene calls are TRBV2 and TRBJ2-1; tentatively, D is TRBD2 (6 bases). This CDR3 region has 13 residues. The V gene lost 8 bases and the J gene lost 3 bases, with 11 bases spanning the gap. CDR1 is SNHLY and CDR2 is FYNNEI in the germline V gene. CDR3 in amino acids: CASSGLVYNEQFF. CDR3 nucleotide sequence: TGTGCCAGCTCGGGACTGGTCTACAATGAGCAGTTCTTC.

V is TRBV27 and J is TRBJ2-7, with 7 nucleotides matching TRBD1. The germline gives CDR1 MNHEY, CDR2 SMNVEV (reference sequence). The CDR3 extends over 16 amino acids. The trim removed 6 bases at V and 2 bases at J, leaving 13 bases unmatched. CDR3: CASRTNRDRRTYEQYF. The CDR3 DNA sequence: TGTGCCAGCAGGACTAACCGGGACAGACGAACCTACGAGCAGTACTTC.

The chain carries TRBV27 and TRBJ1-5; D is unclear. Trimming took 5 bases from V and 2 from J, leaving 13 bases between them. The CDR3 extends over 15 amino acids. Germline V gene data show CDR1 as MNHEY and CDR2 as SMNVEV (reference sequence). The CDR3 DNA reads as TGTGCCAGCAGTGCCGGACTCGGGGGCAATCAGCCCCAGCATTTT. Translated, it gives CASSAGLGGNQPQHF.

V usage is TRBV19 and J usage is TRBJ2-1, with TRBD2 matching 9 bases. Germline V gene data show CDR1 as LNHDA and CDR2 as SQIVND (reference sequence). This CDR3 has 15 amino acids. V dropped 2 bases and J dropped 6; count of bases not matched to a gene: 5. Here the CDR3 DNA reads TGTGCCAGTAGTATAATAGCGGGAGAGGCCAATGAGCAGTTCTTC. Its translation: CASSIIAGEANEQFF.

The rearrangement links TRBV5-8 to TRBJ1-2; possibly TRBD1 for D (6 bases). V lost 3 bases and J 4 bases, leaving 22 bases between the germline ends. CDR1 and CDR2 from the germline V gene are SGHTS and YDEGEE. CDR3 size: 17 residues. The CDR3 DNA reads as TGTGCCAGCAGCTCCAACACCGGGACACCTTCCCTCTATGGCTACACCTTC. Translation gives CASSSNTGTPSLYGYTF.

This clone has only one observation. The V and J genes are TRBV13 and TRBJ2-1, with 7 bases aligning to TRBD2. Germline CDR1 reads PRHDT; CDR2 reads FYEKMQ (reference sequence). CDR3 length equals 15 residues. The junction had 1 base not matched to a gene; V was cut back by 2 bases and J by 0 bases. As DNA, the CDR3 is TGTGCCAGCAGCTTACGCGGGAGCTCCTACAATGAGCAGTTCTTC. Protein product: CASSLRGSSYNEQFF.